One T cell receptor beta chain is described in this entry. Its antigen is unidentified. Primers for the PCR totalled 60 Vbeta and 13 Jbeta. Profiled with immunoSEQ multiplex PCR; TCRdb holds only in-frame clones, not every one. The repertoire holds about 190,000 clones, with 70% to 85% as singletons. This sample is drawn from a study of cytomegalovirus exposure and HLA in healthy donors. The study, taken as a whole, reports: In a later analysis, donors in an Asian-associated ancestry cluster reportedly had fewer N-insertions in productive TCRs than the cohort mean. V- and J-gene trimming of TCR beta was linked (in a later analysis) to a missense DCLRE1C variant.

This CDR3 region has 13 residues. V shed 2 bases and J 8 bases; nucleotides not matched to a gene: 3. Germline CDR1 reads MGHRA; CDR2 reads YSYEKL. V usage is TRBV4-1 and J usage is TRBJ1-5; 7 positions agree with TRBD1. This sequence was found in a man in his forties in good health and CMV-seropositive. The specimen sequenced was PBMCs. The DNA for the CDR3 is TGCGCCAGCAGCCAAATCAGGGGGGAGCCCCAGCATTTT. Its translation: CASSQIRGEPQHF.